This T cell receptor beta chain was identified in a study of blood T cell repertoires in COVID-19. The authors' processing: Amplification of reference gene primers provided the estimated nucleated cell counts. Generated by immunoSEQ multiplex PCR, the TCRdb table keeps only in-frame clones and is missing some. V, J and clone size are those of that table, while D and trimming were read from the DNA. In the table there are fewer than 250,000 clones, approximately 84% of which are singletons. Germline V lookup: CDR1 MDHEN, CDR2 SYDVKM. This CDR3 comprises 13 residues. Trimming took 4 bases from V and 10 from J, leaving 14 bases between them.

The chain carries TRBV28 and TRBJ2-1, with D tentatively TRBD2 (6 bases). The TCR was taken from a middle-aged man with acute or convalescent COVID-19. The sample was peripheral blood. The CDR3 coding sequence is TGTGCCAGCAGTTCCCTAGCGCCGTTCGAGCAGTTCTTC. This encodes CASSSLAPFEQFF. Full variable domain (missing parts from reference TRBV28 and TRBJ2-1): DVKVTQSSRYLVKRTGEKVFLECVQDMDHENMFWYRQDPGLGLRLIYFSYDVKMKEKGDIPEGYSVSREKKERFSLILESASTNQTSMYLCASSSLAPFEQFFGPGTRLTVL.